This paragraph reports one T cell receptor (beta chain). Its specificity is not known. This sample stems from a study of CD4 T cells in relation to SARS-CoV-2 and coronaviruses. Some clones are missing from TCRdb's copy, which holds only in-frame ones; the method was immunoSEQ multiplex PCR. The data hold 18,000 or so clones, with approximately 78% observed a single time. V shed 6 bases and J shed 2 bases, with 12 bases lying between them. CDR1 and CDR2 (germline): LGHDT, YNNKEL (reference sequence). This CDR3 has 14 residues. Before the COVID-19 pandemic, during about 2011-2019, CD4+ T cells were taken from unexposed donors. The cells were cultured for 10 days before CD4+ T cells were isolated.

Source material: CD4+ T cells from PBMCs, cultured in vitro. The clonotype originates from a human donor in good health. The V call is TRBV3-1 (or the pseudogene TRBV3-2), the J call TRBJ2-3; either TRBD1 or TRBD2 may supply D (5 bases each). DNA for the CDR3: TGTGCCAGCAGTGGGGGTATTATCACAGATACGCAGTATTTT. This translates into CASSGGIITDTQYF.